Each of the 20 T cell receptor beta chains below was sequenced from the same sample in a study of blood T cell repertoires in COVID-19. Sequencing was performed with immunoSEQ multiplex PCR; in TCRdb, only in-frame clones are kept and a portion is missing. The repertoire holds 80,000 to 95,000 clones, with 80% to 85% as singletons. The specimen sequenced was peripheral blood. These receptors all come from an elderly woman with active or convalescent COVID-19.

The genes are TRBV11-2 and TRBJ2-5; a weak D match, TRBD2 (6 bases). CDR3 length equals 15 residues. Germline-derived CDR1 and CDR2 are SGHAT and FQNNGV. The V end was cut by 5 bases, the J end by 0 bases, with 13 bases between. CDR3 coding DNA: TGTGCCAGCAGCCTTCGCGGGACGTACCAAGAGACCCAGTACTTC. Protein product: CASSLRGTYQETQYF.

V is TRBV11-2 and J is TRBJ1-1, with D tentatively TRBD1 (5 bases). V lost 2 bases, J lost 4 bases, and 11 bases lay in between. Germline lookup yields CDR1 SGHAT and CDR2 FQNNGV. This CDR3 is built from 14 residues. In nucleotides, the CDR3 is TGTGCCAGCAGCTTAAACAGGTTGGGCACTGAAGCTTTCTTT. Residues: CASSLNRLGTEAFF.

The chain combines TRBV12-5 with TRBJ2-7; TRBD1 agrees at 10 bases. Germline trimming cut 3 bases from V and 3 bases from J; bases unmatched to any gene: 5. CDR3 length: 15 amino acids. Germline V CDR1 and CDR2: LGHNT, FRNRAP. This CDR3 is CASGFPDRGVYEQYF. For the CDR3, the DNA is TGTGCTAGTGGTTTCCCGGACAGGGGGGTCTACGAGCAGTACTTC.

This chain connects TRBV29-1 to TRBJ2-5; 14 nucleotides align to TRBD2. The V gene end was trimmed by 3 bases and the J gene end by 5 bases; junction bases not matched to a gene: 11. This CDR3 spans 17 amino acids. The germline gives CDR1 SQVTM, CDR2 ANQGSEA. CDR3 nucleotides: TGCAGCGTTGAGGGGTTTGGACTAGCGGGGGGCACGGAGACCCAGTACTTC. This translates into CSVEGFGLAGGTETQYF.

The rearrangement uses TRBV5-1 and TRBJ2-3; 11 bases line up with TRBD2. The CDR3 is made up of 20 amino acids. Germline CDR1 reads SGHRS; CDR2 reads YFSETQ. V lost 0 bases to trimming and J lost 6 bases; unmatched junction nucleotides: 18. The CDR3 here is CASSLARIAGGPILGDTQYF. The CDR3 coding sequence is TGCGCCAGCAGCTTGGCCCGGATAGCGGGAGGGCCAATTCTGGGTGATACGCAGTATTTT.

As concerns this clone: The junction and the germline gene differ at one end; a read error may be behind it. The chain has TRBV5-4 and TRBJ2-7, with 12 bases matching TRBD1. The CDR3 is made up of 13 amino acids. Per the germline V gene, CDR1 is SGHNT and CDR2 is YYREEE (reference sequence). CDR3 region: CASSHRDRGPLDF. CDR3 sequence (DNA): TGTGCCAGCAGCCATAGGGACAGGGGGCCCCTGGACTTC.

A single count supports this clone. The chain uses TRBV2 and TRBJ2-2; TRBD2 matches at 7 bases. This CDR3 comprises 13 residues. The ends lost 4 bases at V and 7 bases at J; junction bases unmatched: 3. CDR1 is SNHLY, CDR2 FYNNEI, per germline. The CDR3 region is CASSGGGFGELFF. The CDR3 region has the DNA TGTGCCAGCAGTGGCGGGGGTTTCGGGGAGCTGTTTTTT.

The rearrangement links TRBV7-8 to TRBJ1-2, with 8 nucleotides matching TRBD1. V lost 4 bases and J lost 6; bases outside the gene matches: 10. From germline, CDR1 is SGHVS and CDR2 FQNEAQ. CDR3 size: 15 residues. The CDR3 DNA follows: TGTGCCAGCAGCTCAGACACCACAGGGGGGGATGGCTACACCTTC. Its translation: CASSSDTTGGDGYTF.

The J gene is TRBJ2-3, the V gene TRBV19; TRBD1 aligns across 9 bases. The germline gives CDR1 LNHDA, CDR2 SQIVND (reference sequence). The V segment lost 4 bases and the J segment 2 bases; nucleotides outside the gene matches: 7. The CDR3 covers 16 residues. CDR3 residues: CASSTSGTGPTDTQYF. The CDR3 region has the DNA TGTGCCAGTAGTACCTCCGGGACAGGGCCCACAGATACGCAGTATTTT.

The chain employs TRBV3-1 (or the pseudogene TRBV3-2) and TRBJ2-3; 8 positions match TRBD2. Germline V gene sequence: CDR1 LGHDT, CDR2 YNNKEL (reference sequence). V was clipped by 4 bases and J by 3 bases; unmatched bases: 0. The CDR3 is 13 amino acids. As DNA, the CDR3 is TGTGCCAGCAGCCCGGGGGGGACAGATACGCAGTATTTT. It codes for CASSPGGTDTQYF.

The V call is TRBV19, the J call TRBJ1-2, with 9 bases lining up with TRBD1. This CDR3 spans 14 amino acids. Germline V gene sequence: CDR1 LNHDA, CDR2 SQIVND (reference sequence). V lost 8 bases to trimming and J lost 4 bases; unmatched junction nucleotides: 8. This chain's CDR3 is CASLAGQGSYGYTF. The CDR3 DNA sequence: TGTGCCAGTCTTGCGGGACAGGGAAGCTATGGCTACACCTTC.

This clone was detected only once. The genes are TRBV6-2 or TRBV6-3 and TRBJ2-5, with D possibly being TRBD2 (6 bases). The V gene lost 3 bases and the J gene lost 5 bases, with 16 bases spanning the gap. Germline CDR1 reads MNHEY; CDR2 reads SVGEGT. This CDR3 spans 15 amino acids. CDR3 in DNA: TGTGCCAGCAGTTATTGGTTGGCGGGGCAGGAGACCCAGTACTTC. Encoded protein: CASSYWLAGQETQYF.

The chain employs TRBV29-1 and TRBJ1-1; D is perhaps TRBD1 (5 bases). The germline CDR1 and CDR2 sequences are SQVTM and ANQGSEA. Trimming pared 2 bases from V and 3 bases from J, leaving 13 bases between. The CDR3 length is 14 residues. The DNA of the CDR3 is TGCAGCGTTGAACCTCGCTTAGGGGACACTGAAGCTTTCTTT. Amino acid sequence: CSVEPRLGDTEAFF. The whole variable domain, remainder taken from reference TRBV29-1 and TRBJ1-1, is SAVISQKPSRDICQRGTSLTIQCQVDSQVTMMFWYRQQPGQSLTLIATANQGSEATYESGFVIDKFPISRPNLTFSTLTVSNMSPEDSSIYLCSVEPRLGDTEAFFGQGTRLTVV.

V gene TRBV27 combines with J gene TRBJ2-1; 10 bases line up with TRBD1. This CDR3 has 17 residues. Germline CDR1 reads MNHEY; CDR2 reads SMNVEV (reference sequence). The ends lost 8 bases at V and 0 bases at J; junction bases unmatched: 10. Here the CDR3 reads CASSADRGPFSYNEQFF. The CDR3 DNA is TGTGCCAGCTCTGCCGACAGGGGGCCTTTCTCCTACAATGAGCAGTTCTTC.

The chain recombines TRBV28 with TRBJ1-2, with no clear D. In germline, CDR1 is MDHEN, CDR2 SYDVKM. The V gene lost 7 bases and the J gene lost 8 bases, with 11 bases spanning the gap. The CDR3 runs to 11 residues. The CDR3 region is CASIGPYGYTF. The DNA of the CDR3 is TGTGCCAGCATTGGGCCTTACGGCTACACCTTC.

CDR3 amino acids: CASSQDQTGGKTQYF. In DNA form, the CDR3 reads TGTGCCAGCAGCCAAGATCAGACAGGGGGAAAGACCCAGTACTTC. V usage is TRBV3-1 (or the pseudogene TRBV3-2) and J usage is TRBJ2-5, with 9 bases aligning to TRBD1. Trimming removed 0 bases from V and 6 bases from J; junction bases left unmatched: 5. The CDR3 spans 15 residues. Germline assignment: CDR1 LGHDT and CDR2 YNNKEL (reference sequence).

The chain has TRBV24-1 and TRBJ1-5; unclear D gene. The CDR3 runs 13 residues. Germline CDR1 reads KGHDR; CDR2 reads SFDVKD. The V gene lost 5 bases and the J gene lost 9 bases, with 13 bases spanning the gap. The CDR3 DNA reads as TGTGCCACCAGTGGGGTCGCCCCAGGGCCCCAGCATTTT. As protein: CATSGVAPGPQHF.

J is TRBJ1-2 and V is TRBV25-1; D ambiguous. V lost 4 bases to trimming and J lost 4 bases, with 22 bases between them. The CDR3 spans 17 residues. CDR1 and CDR2 (germline): MGHDK, SYGVNS. CDR3 nucleotide sequence: TGTGCCAGCAGTGGGGGAGAATGGGAGGGTTATCTCTATGGCTACACCTTC. Translated, it gives CASSGGEWEGYLYGYTF.

The chain recombines TRBV6-6 with TRBJ1-2; TRBD1 matches 8 bases. The CDR3 consists of 15 residues. Unmatched junction bases numbered 7, after V lost 2 bases and J lost 5 bases. The germline V gene has CDR1 MNHNY and CDR2 SVGAGI (reference sequence). The CDR3 DNA is TGTGCCAGCAGTTACCCAGGACAGGGTGGGTATGGCTACACCTTC. Amino acids: CASSYPGQGGYGYTF.

The rearrangement links TRBV25-1 to TRBJ2-5; 7 bases match TRBD2. Germline CDR1 and CDR2: MGHDK and SYGVNS. Trimming at V came to 5 bases and at J to 5 bases, leaving 8 bases not matched to a gene. The CDR3 runs to 14 residues. As DNA, the CDR3 is TGTGCCAGCAGTCCGCAGGGAGGGCGGGAGACCCAGTACTTC. It is translated as CASSPQGGRETQYF. Based on the CDR3 plus reference TRBV25-1 and TRBJ2-5, the full variable domain is EADIYQTPRYLVIGTGKKITLECSQTMGHDKMYWYQQDPGMELHLIHYSYGVNSTEKGDLSSESTVSRIRTEHFPLTLESARPSHTSQYLCASSPQGGRETQYFGPGTRLLVL.